The clone carrying this T cell receptor beta chain occurred many times. The target antigen is unknown. This specimen comes from a study of identical twins. Study conclusions and caveats: Cord blood beta clonotypes present at high abundance carried fewer insertions; no such pattern appeared in memory repertoires. Twin-shared out-of-frame alpha sequences were enriched for low generation probability. Conclusions were based on cross-sectional statistical analysis, without following the same donors.

Each CDR3 protein gets one entry after TCRdb re-called the 5' RACE reads with MiXCR. This table has around 240,000 distinct CDR3 sequences, around 6.6% appearing once. All donors were healthy Caucasians. These data were also reused for a study on yellow fever vaccine responses in identical twins.

Sequencing was performed on memory (CD45RO+) T cells sorted from blood. The sequence was collected from a young woman in good health.

In DNA form, the CDR3 reads TGTGCCAGCAGTCCATGGGACCTCACAGATACGCAGTATTTT. Its translation: CASSPWDLTDTQYF. The V and J genes are TRBV12-3 or TRBV12-4 and TRBJ2-3, with D possibly being TRBD1 or TRBD2 (5 bases each). The CDR3 totals 14 residues. The germline V and J ends were trimmed by 5 bases and 2 bases, with 11 bases remaining between them.